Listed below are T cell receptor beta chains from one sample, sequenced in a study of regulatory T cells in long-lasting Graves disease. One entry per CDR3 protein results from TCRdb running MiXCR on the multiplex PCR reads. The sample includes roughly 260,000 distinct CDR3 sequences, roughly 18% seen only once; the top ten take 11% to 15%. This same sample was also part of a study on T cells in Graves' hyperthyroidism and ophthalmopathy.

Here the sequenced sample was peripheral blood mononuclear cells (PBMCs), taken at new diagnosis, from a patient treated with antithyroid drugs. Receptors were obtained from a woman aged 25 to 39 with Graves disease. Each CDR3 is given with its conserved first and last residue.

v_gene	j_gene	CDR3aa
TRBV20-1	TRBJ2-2	CSANNGHRDTGELFF
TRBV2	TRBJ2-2	CATERGGLGELFF
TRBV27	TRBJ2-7	CASSHPPRSYEQYF
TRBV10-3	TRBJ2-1	CAISEGQGVDEQFF
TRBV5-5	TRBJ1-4	CASTEDPATNEKLFF
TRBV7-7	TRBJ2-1	CASSLGLDNEQFF
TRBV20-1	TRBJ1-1	CSAAQGQGFTNTEAFF
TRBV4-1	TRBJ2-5	CASSQERGVGQETQYF
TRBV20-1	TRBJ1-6	CSARDFRESSYNSPLHF
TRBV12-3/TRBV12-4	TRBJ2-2	CASSPVGMGRVSGELFF
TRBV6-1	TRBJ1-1	CASSDTGGEIGAFF
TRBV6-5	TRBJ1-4	CASSYSLQHGQGSEKLFF
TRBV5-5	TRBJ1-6	CASSHGTPSSPLHF
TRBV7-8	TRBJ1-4	CASSLQGTLNEKLFF
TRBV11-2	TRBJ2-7	CASSLGGGAYEQYF
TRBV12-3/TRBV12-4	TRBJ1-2	CASSSRTGGGHGYTF
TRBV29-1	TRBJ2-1	CSVRDSLYNEQFF